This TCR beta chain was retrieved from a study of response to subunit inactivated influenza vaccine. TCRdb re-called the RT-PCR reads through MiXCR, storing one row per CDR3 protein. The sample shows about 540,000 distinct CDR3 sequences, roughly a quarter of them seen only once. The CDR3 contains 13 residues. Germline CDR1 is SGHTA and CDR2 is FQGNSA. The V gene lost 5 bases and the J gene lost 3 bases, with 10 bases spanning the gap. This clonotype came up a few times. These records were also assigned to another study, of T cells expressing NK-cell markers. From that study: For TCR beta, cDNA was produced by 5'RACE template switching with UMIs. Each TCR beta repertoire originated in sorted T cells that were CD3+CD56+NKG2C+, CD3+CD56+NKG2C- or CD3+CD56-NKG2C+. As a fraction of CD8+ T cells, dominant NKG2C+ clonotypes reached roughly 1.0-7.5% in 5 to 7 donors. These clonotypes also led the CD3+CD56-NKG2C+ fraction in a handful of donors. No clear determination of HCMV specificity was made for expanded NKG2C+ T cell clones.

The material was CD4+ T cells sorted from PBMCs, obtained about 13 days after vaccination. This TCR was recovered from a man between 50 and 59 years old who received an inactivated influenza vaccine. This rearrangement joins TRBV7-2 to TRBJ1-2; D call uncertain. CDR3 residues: CASSLKADYGYTF. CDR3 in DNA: TGTGCCAGCAGCCTCAAAGCCGACTATGGCTACACCTTC.